The T cell receptor beta chain under discussion was sequenced for a study of T cell repertoires in cytomegalovirus infection. About the study: Shared public TCR beta signatures pointed to both CMV infection and a matching HLA type.

As regards this clonotype: Its antigen is currently unknown.

TCRdb itself ran the reads through MiXCR, one entry per CDR3 protein. The data contain some 150,000 distinct CDR3 sequences, 23% of them singletons. Points from the study as a whole: HLA-C-restricted, CMV-specific TCR beta clonotypes were dominant ex vivo. Identification of carriers of CMV plus the relevant HLA was performed using cumulative public TCR beta family frequency.

Source material: PBMCs. This sequence was found in a human donor in good health (CMV status not recorded). Some clones in this sample may be carry-over from other donors' samples.

The CDR3 loop reads CASSFQGINQPQHF. CDR3 sequence (DNA): TGTGCCAGCAGCTTCCAGGGTATCAATCAGCCCCAGCATTTT. The rearrangement links TRBV5-6 to TRBJ1-5, with D possibly TRBD1 on 5 matching bases. Germline V lookup: CDR1 SGHDT, CDR2 YYEEEE. Trimming shortened V by 2 bases and J by 3 bases, and 9 bases separated the two germline ends. The CDR3 has 14 amino acids.